The TCR beta chain under discussion was sequenced for a study of T-cell reconstitution after alpha-beta-depleted transplantation in children. Looked up from germline, CDR1 is SGDLS and CDR2 is YYNGEE. Trimming pared 3 bases from V and 0 bases from J, leaving 8 bases between. This CDR3 is built from 14 residues. The library targeted TCRbeta and was prepared with unique molecular identifiers. TCRdb used MiXCR to reprocess the PCR reads, holding one entry per CDR3 protein. The sample records around 530,000 distinct CDR3 sequences, approximately 29% being singletons. This receptor was taken from a human donor who donated a stem cell graft to a child with aplastic anemia. The sample in question was PBMCs from the stem cell graft donor, obtained from the stem cell graft. The chain has TRBV9 and TRBJ2-3; D is perhaps TRBD1 (5 bases). As DNA, the CDR3 is TGTGCCAGCAGCGGGACACCTAGCACAGATACGCAGTATTTT. This gives the protein CASSGTPSTDTQYF.